This entry describes one TCR beta chain. Its target is not known. The sample has other DNA sequences that encode this CDR3 too. Based on CD45RO/CCR7/CD25/CD127/CD95/CD27, CD4+ regulatory, stem cell-like memory, naive and central memory cells were sorted. These data are taken from a study of beta chain features in type 1 diabetes. Study as a whole: Patient and healthy donor groups were alike in age, gender and cell yields. Study findings and constraints: Diminished insertions and augmented deletions at VDJ junctions characterized type 1 diabetes patients.

V gave up 3 bases and J gave up 3 bases; unmatched junction bases: 1. Germline V gene data show CDR1 as SGHTA and CDR2 as FQGTGA. CDR3 length equals 13 residues. The investigators reverse transcribed all of the isolated RNA, so they sequenced expressed TCRB transcripts. The protocol was immunoSEQ multiplex PCR, while the TCRdb copy is restricted to in-frame clones and leaves out a portion. The top ten clones hold about 0.097% of a sample with 620,000 or so clones, 15% of them seen once. The chain recombines TRBV7-3 with TRBJ1-2, with 7 bases that match TRBD1. The sequenced sample consisted of naive CD4+ T cells from blood. The sequence was obtained from a young man in good health. In nucleotides, the CDR3 is TGTGCCAGCAGCTTCCAGGGGGACTATGGCTACACCTTC. Its protein product is CASSFQGDYGYTF.